Presented here are 17 T cell receptor beta chains from one specimen sequenced in a study of tumor-infiltrating lymphocytes in primary liver carcinoma. Between roughly 17 and 31 mg of unsorted bulk tissue served as the source from which RNA and DNA were co-extracted. The authors made TCR beta cDNA from roughly 480 ng total RNA with a constant-region primer. The TCR beta library was amplified through three nested multiplex PCR rounds in a modified ARM-PCR procedure. The first two PCR rounds, around 11 cycles each, used TRBV1-TRBV30 forward primers and a C-beta reverse primer. TCRdb re-called the multiplex PCR reads with MiXCR, one entry per CDR3 protein. The data hold around 99,000 distinct CDR3 sequences, with less than 75% observed a single time. Input material: tumor-adjacent normal liver tissue. The receptors were gathered from a man in his forties with primary liver carcinoma and hepatitis B virus infection.

This clonotype was seen more than once but under ten times. The J gene is TRBJ2-5, the V gene TRBV28; D is uncertain. Trimming pared 8 bases from V and 5 bases from J, leaving 9 bases between. Germline assignment: CDR1 MDHEN and CDR2 SYDVKM. The CDR3 consists of 11 residues. CDR3 loop: CASRDLETQYF. CDR3 sequence (DNA): TGTGCCAGCCGAGACCTCGAGACCCAGTACTTC.

This clonotype was picked up many times. The chain recombines TRBV24-1 with TRBJ2-2; D not resolved. The germline V gene has CDR1 KGHDR and CDR2 SFDVKD. The CDR3 contains 14 residues. V lost 7 bases, J lost 5 bases, and 13 bases lay in between. CDR3 DNA: TGTGCCACCAGCAGCGCAGGTGGAACCGGGGAGCTGTTTTTT. Protein product: CATSSAGGTGELFF.

In this sample, this clonotype turned up a few times. The chain links TRBV5-1 to TRBJ2-1; TRBD2 matches 15 bases. CDR1 is SGHRS and CDR2 is YFSETQ in the germline V gene. CDR3 size: 19 residues. The V segment lost 4 bases and the J segment 2 bases; nucleotides outside the gene matches: 10. The CDR3 protein is CASSVDGLAGGRAYNEQFF. The CDR3 region has the DNA TGCGCCAGCAGCGTCGATGGACTAGCGGGAGGGCGGGCCTACAATGAGCAGTTCTTC.

By proportion, this clonotype is medium-sized. The chain is built from TRBV11-2 and TRBJ2-5, with a weak D call TRBD2 (6 bases). Per the germline V gene, CDR1 is SGHAT and CDR2 is FQNNGV. The CDR3 covers 14 residues. The V end lost 5 bases, the J end lost 2 bases, and 12 bases lay between the germline ends. In DNA form, the CDR3 reads TGTGCCAGCAGCCGGCGGGACTCACAAGAGACCCAGTACTTC. This codes for CASSRRDSQETQYF.

Points on this clonotype: The germline gene is not matched at one end of the junction; a read error may be the cause. The chain recombines TRBV7-8 with TRBJ1-2, with a possible D match to TRBD1 (5 bases). The germline V gene encodes CDR1 SGHVS and CDR2 FQNEAQ. The CDR3 extends over 15 amino acids. CDR3 DNA: TGTGCCAGCAGCCCTCGGACGGGGGTGAACTATGACTACACCTTC. Its translation: CASSPRTGVNYDYTF.

This clonotype was seen ten or more times. The chain links TRBV29-1 to TRBJ2-1, with 9 positions matching TRBD2. V lost 5 bases, J lost 7 bases, and 6 bases stayed unmatched. Germline values: CDR1 SQVTM, CDR2 ANQGSEA. This CDR3 has 13 residues. In DNA form, the CDR3 reads TGCAGCGTTATAATAGCGGGAGAGAATGAGCAGTTCTTC. It codes for CSVIIAGENEQFF.

The V and J genes are TRBV6-5 and TRBJ2-7; a weak D match, TRBD2 (7 bases). Trimming removed 6 bases at V and 10 bases at J, with 25 bases between. The CDR3 extends over 15 amino acids. Per the germline V gene, CDR1 is MNHEY and CDR2 is SVGAGI. The CDR3 coding sequence is TGTGCCAGCAGACGAGGACTAGTGGGAGCAGGGGAACAGTACTTC. Its translation is CASRRGLVGAGEQYF.

The rearrangement uses TRBV30 and TRBJ2-3; 7 bases map to TRBD2. The germline V gene encodes CDR1 GTSNPN and CDR2 SVGIG (reference sequence). This CDR3 comprises 14 residues. Unmatched junction bases numbered 10, after V lost 5 bases and J lost 5 bases. CDR3 DNA sequence: TGTGCCTGGGTCCGAAGCGGGGCTGGAGATACGCAGTATTTT. Translation gives CAWVRSGAGDTQYF. Full variable domain (missing parts from reference TRBV30 and TRBJ2-3): SQTIHQWPATLVQPVGSPLSLECTVEGTSNPNLYWYRQAAGRGLQLLFYSVGIGQISSEVPQNLSASRPQDRQFILSSKKLLLSDSGFYLCAWVRSGAGDTQYFGPGTRLTVL.

With regard to this clonotype: A junction boundary mismatches the germline segment, possibly from a read error. V gene TRBV7-8 combines with J gene TRBJ2-1; D is ambiguous. CDR1 is SGHVS and CDR2 is FQNEAQ in the germline V gene. The CDR3 has 13 amino acids. CDR3 DNA sequence: TGTCCCAGCAGCTTAGCCGATCGCCGGAGGCAGTTCTTC. This encodes CPSSLADRRRQFF.

V gene TRBV28 combines with J gene TRBJ2-7; maybe TRBD1 (5 bases). The germline CDR1 and CDR2 sequences are MDHEN and SYDVKM. The CDR3 is made up of 18 amino acids. V lost 3 bases, J lost 2 bases, and 23 bases lay in between. The CDR3 spells CASSLGPWSGLGAYEQYF. For the CDR3, the DNA is TGTGCCAGCAGTTTGGGTCCATGGTCAGGGCTAGGGGCCTACGAGCAGTACTTC.

Regarding this clonotype: A read error may be the cause here, since a much bigger clone is one base away. The rearrangement joins TRBV5-1 to TRBJ1-2, with 10 nucleotides matching TRBD1. The CDR3 contains 15 residues. Germline loops: CDR1 SGHRS, CDR2 YFSETQ. Here the CDR3 DNA reads TGCGTCAGCAGCTCGACAGGGGGCTATGACTATGGCTACACCTTC. Its protein product is CVSSSTGGYDYGYTF.

In the case of this clonotype: Since a much larger clone is just one base distant, this may be a read error. The chain uses TRBV5-5 and TRBJ2-2; 7 positions match TRBD2. After removal of 6 bases from V and 1 base from J, the junction contained 6 bases not matched to a gene. The CDR3 runs to 15 residues. Per germline, CDR1 SGHKS and CDR2 YYEKEE (reference sequence). The CDR3: CASNKLAENTGELFF. In nucleotides, the CDR3 is TGTGCCAGCAATAAGCTAGCGGAGAACACCGGGGAGCTGTTTTTT.

Details on this clonotype: This sequence may be a read error, since a much larger clone differs from it by one base. The V and J genes are TRBV12-3 or TRBV12-4 and TRBJ2-2; TRBD2 matches 9 bases. The junction had 3 bases not matched to a gene; V was cut back by 5 bases and J by 2 bases. The CDR3 has 15 residues. As DNA, the CDR3 is TGTGCCAGCAGTATTAGCGGGAGTAACACCGGGGAGCTGTTTTTT. Its protein product is CASSISGSNTGELFF.

This clonotype was observed a few times. This chain links TRBV9 with TRBJ1-3; D is uncertain. Germline CDR1 reads SGDLS; CDR2 reads YYNGEE. This CDR3 contains 16 residues. V dropped 0 bases and J dropped 4 bases, with 14 bases sitting between them. The CDR3 region has the DNA TGTGCCAGCAGCGTAGATTTGGCGGGGATCGGAAACACCATATATTTT. Encoded protein: CASSVDLAGIGNTIYF. The full variable domain, rest sourced from reference TRBV9 and TRBJ1-3, is DSGVTQTPKHLITATGQRVTLRCSPRSGDLSVYWYQQSLDQGLQFLIQYYNGEERAKGNILERFSAQQFPDLHSELNLSSLELGDSALYFCASSVDLAGIGNTIYFGEGSWLTVV.

Concerning this clonotype: This sequence may be a read error, since a much larger clone differs from it by one base. The chain joins TRBV10-3 to TRBJ2-3, with 9 bases lining up with TRBD2. The trim removed 5 bases at V and 3 bases at J, leaving 12 bases unmatched. The CDR3 totals 17 residues. Germline CDR1 is ENHRY and CDR2 is SYGVKD. The CDR3 protein is CAISQRGAGGGTDTQYF. In DNA form, the CDR3 reads TGTGCCATCAGTCAAAGAGGAGCGGGAGGAGGGACAGATACGCAGTATTTT.

This clonotype was seen ten or more times. The J gene is TRBJ2-7, the V gene TRBV11-2; D is ambiguous. Trimming shortened V by 1 base and J by 6 bases, and 7 bases separated the two germline ends. The germline CDR1 and CDR2 sequences are SGHAT and FQNNGV. The CDR3 is 12 amino acids. The CDR3 DNA sequence: TGTGCCAGCAGCTTAGGAGGTCCCGAGCAGTACTTC. Amino acid sequence: CASSLGGPEQYF.

Notes on this clonotype: An end of the junction differs from the germline gene, which may be a read error. This chain connects TRBV4-1 to TRBJ2-2; tentatively, D is TRBD2 (6 bases). The CDR3 is made up of 13 amino acids. Germline V CDR1 and CDR2: MGHRA, YSYEKL. The CDR3 loop reads CASSQGPGGELLF. For the CDR3, the DNA is TGCGCCAGCAGCCAAGGACCAGGCGGGGAACTGCTTTTT.